This TCR beta chain is from a study of blood T cell repertoires in COVID-19. Germline V gives CDR1 LNHDA, CDR2 SQIVND (reference sequence). Unmatched junction bases numbered 6, after V lost 5 bases and J lost 5 bases. This CDR3 is built from 16 residues. Sequenced by immunoSEQ multiplex PCR; TCRdb stores in-frame clones only, minus some. Here the sample spans hundreds of thousands of clones, approximately 80% being singletons. The TCR sequence derives from a middle-aged man who had been exposed to COVID-19. The sequenced material came from PBMCs or T cells enriched from blood (not recorded which). The chain recombines TRBV19 with TRBJ2-2; 12 nucleotides match TRBD2. Here the CDR3 reads CASSFGTSGPTGELFF. The DNA of the CDR3 is TGTGCCAGTAGTTTCGGGACTAGCGGGCCGACCGGGGAGCTGTTTTTT.